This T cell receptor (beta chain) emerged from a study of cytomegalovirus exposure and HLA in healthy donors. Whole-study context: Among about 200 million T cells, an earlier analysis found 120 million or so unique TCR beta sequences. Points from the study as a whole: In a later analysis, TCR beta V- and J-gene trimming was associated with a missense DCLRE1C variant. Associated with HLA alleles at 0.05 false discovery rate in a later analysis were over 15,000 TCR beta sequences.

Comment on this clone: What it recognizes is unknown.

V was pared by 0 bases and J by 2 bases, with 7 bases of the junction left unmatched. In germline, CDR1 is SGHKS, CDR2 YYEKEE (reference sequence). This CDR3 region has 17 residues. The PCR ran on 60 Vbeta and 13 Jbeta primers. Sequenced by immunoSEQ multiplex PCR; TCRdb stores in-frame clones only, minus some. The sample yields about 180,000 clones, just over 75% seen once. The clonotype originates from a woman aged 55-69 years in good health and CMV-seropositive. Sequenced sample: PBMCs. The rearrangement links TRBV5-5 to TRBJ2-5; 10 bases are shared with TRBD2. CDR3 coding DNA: TGTGCCAGCAGCTTGGCCCTAGCGGGAGCCCTTCAAGAGACCCAGTACTTC. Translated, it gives CASSLALAGALQETQYF.